What follows describes a single T cell receptor beta chain. It lacks a known antigen. No much larger clonotype is one base removed from it; base qualities were not supplied. This specimen's time point label, interpreted: about 28 days (+/-7) after the second vaccine dose. AZD1222 recipients given second doses at about 4 weeks or at about 12 weeks were pooled, since spike-specific TCR depth and breadth were not found to differ between the two schedules. Samples from vaccinated people were obtained from the UK trials COV001 and COV002, which included a single-blind randomized controlled phase 2/3 trial of AZD1222 (ChAdOx1 nCoV-19) in healthy adults. Trial participant PBMC samples were collected at day 0 and day 28 after the second dose for TCRbeta chain sequencing. The CDR3 regions of human TCRbeta chains were analyzed by immunosequencing. The source study handled its data this way. TCRs in the repertoires were compared against a reference library of SARS-CoV-2-specific TCRs that had been generated with the MIRA antigen-specificity platform. Breadth meant the fraction of unique TCRs that were SARS-CoV-2-associated, whereas depth meant the fraction of total T cells that were SARS-CoV-2-associated. Each spike-specific TCR was assigned to its reactive spike region and to a CD4 or CD8 class using the MIRA data. Log10-transformed breadth and depth values were compared by one-way ANOVA with Sidak's multiple comparisons tests. TCRdb retrieved this table from immuneACCESS and kept in-frame rearrangements only. Not all clones are present; in checked studies, unresolved V genes account for under half, and no reason is known for the remainder. V and J calls and clone size are as listed in that table; D and trimming were resolved from the DNA. The sample table records approximately 300,000 clones; around 92% of these occur just once. Clones ranked in the top ten supply around 0.58% of the sample.

For CDR1 and CDR2, the germline V gene (reference sequence) lists LGHDT and YNNKEL. The junction carries 17 bases between V and J, which are trimmed by 3 bases and 2 bases respectively. There are 16 amino acids in the CDR3, from cysteine to phenylalanine inclusive. Only the CDR3 DNA is retained, 48 bases long and in frame from the first base. The data stem from a study of T cell responses to AZD1222 COVID-19 vaccine (dated by TCRdb to the early 2020s). Study-wide context: A total of approximately 240 trial participants underwent TCR sequencing, of whom nearly 210 had received two doses of AZD1222 and approximately 25 had received two doses of the MenACWY control vaccine. Trial participants were enrolled by age into 18-55, 56-69 and 70-plus year subgroups, with about 150, 28 and 57 TCR-sequenced participants respectively. The full study reports these points: A significant rise in spike-specific TCR breadth and depth was observed after two AZD1222 doses relative to day 0 and relative to MenACWY recipients. Participants were mostly white British, with more females than males. The authors suggested clonal diversity may have been underestimated. The 56-69-year group was small, and its depth increase did not reach significance, likely because of low power. Because no day 14 peak-response samples were available, the repertoires could be characterized only after the peak T cell response. Conclusions about previously exposed vaccinees are limited because only a handful of AZD1222 recipients were SARS-CoV-2 seropositive at baseline. The whole spike protein was spanned by vaccine-associated CD4 TCRs, and dominant responses were seen in regions 160-218 and 743-854. Reportedly, almost half of the unique spike-specific TCRs recognized epitopes lying outside the regions that are mutated in the B.1.351 and B.1.1.7 variants.

This TCR derives from an adult who received the AZD1222 COVID-19 vaccine. This chain is built from TRBV3-1 (or the pseudogene TRBV3-2) and TRBJ2-7; possibly the D gene is TRBD2, per 6 matching bases. The sample consisted of peripheral blood, taken 28 days after the second AZD1222 dose. The DNA sequence reads TGTGCCAGCAGCCAGAGGAGGGCTGGGATCCCCTACGAGCAGTACTTC. Translated, it gives CASSQRRAGIPYEQYF.